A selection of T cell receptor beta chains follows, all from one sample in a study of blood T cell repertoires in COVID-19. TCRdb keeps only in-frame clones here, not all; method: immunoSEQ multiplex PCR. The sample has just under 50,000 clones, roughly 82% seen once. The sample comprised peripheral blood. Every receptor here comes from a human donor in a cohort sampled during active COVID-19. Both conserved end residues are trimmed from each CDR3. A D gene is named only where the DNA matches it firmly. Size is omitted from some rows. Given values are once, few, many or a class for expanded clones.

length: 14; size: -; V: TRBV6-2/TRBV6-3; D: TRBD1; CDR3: ASSRQGQTSGNTIY
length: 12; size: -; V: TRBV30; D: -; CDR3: AWSVAGGGQPQH
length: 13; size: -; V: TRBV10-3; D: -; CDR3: AISKISGNVYEQY
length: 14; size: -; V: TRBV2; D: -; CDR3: ASSLRERTPPQPQH
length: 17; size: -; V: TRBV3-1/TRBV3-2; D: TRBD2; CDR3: ASSQAWGLASYLLYEQY
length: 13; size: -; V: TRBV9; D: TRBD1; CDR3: ASRHATGRRNGYT
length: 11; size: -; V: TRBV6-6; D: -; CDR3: ASSTPLTDTQY
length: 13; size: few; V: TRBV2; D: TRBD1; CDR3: ASSARTGVGNTIY
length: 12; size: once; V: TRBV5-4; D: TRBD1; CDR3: ASSSDRVWDTQY
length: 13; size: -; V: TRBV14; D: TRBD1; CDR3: ASSQMAGQPYGYT
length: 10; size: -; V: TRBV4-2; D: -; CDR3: ASSHLNQPQH
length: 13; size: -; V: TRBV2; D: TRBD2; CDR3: ASSDPGGGTGELF
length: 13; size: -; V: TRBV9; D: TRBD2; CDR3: ASSRSGRGADTQY
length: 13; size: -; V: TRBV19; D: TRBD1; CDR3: ASSIGRTGDYGYT
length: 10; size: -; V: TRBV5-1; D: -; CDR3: ASSAHRNEQY
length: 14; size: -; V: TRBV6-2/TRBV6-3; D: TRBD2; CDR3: ASSRGLAGGYNEQF
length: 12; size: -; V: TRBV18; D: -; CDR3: ASSPWPTFDEQF
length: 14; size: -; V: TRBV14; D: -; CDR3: ASSPRQARSGNTIY
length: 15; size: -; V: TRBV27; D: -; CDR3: ASSFLTGNLRNQPQH
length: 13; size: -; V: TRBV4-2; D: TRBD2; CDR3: ASSHSAGEQETQY
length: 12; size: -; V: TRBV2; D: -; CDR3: ASRDTLDAGELF
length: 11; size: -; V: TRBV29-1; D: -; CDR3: SVSGISSYEQY
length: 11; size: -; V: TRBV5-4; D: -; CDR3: ASSLAGSETQY
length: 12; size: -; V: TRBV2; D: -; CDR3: ASRGPRATTEAF
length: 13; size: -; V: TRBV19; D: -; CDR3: ASSIAEGSTGELF
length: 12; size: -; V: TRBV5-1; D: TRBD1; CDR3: ASSPGQGSEKLF
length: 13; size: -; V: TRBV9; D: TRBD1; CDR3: ASGLTGVGGNTIY
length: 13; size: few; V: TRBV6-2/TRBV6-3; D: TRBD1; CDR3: ASSWTGVENTEAF
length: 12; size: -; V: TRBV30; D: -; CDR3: AWSVKGANTEAF
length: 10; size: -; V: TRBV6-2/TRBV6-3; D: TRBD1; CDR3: ASSGQGYGYT
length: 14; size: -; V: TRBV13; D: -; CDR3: ASSRFTRADLIEQF
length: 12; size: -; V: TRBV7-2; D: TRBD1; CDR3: ASSLEGGRQPQH
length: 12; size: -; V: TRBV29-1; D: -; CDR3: SVHTGGADTEAF
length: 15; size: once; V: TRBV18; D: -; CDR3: ASSPNYYYSSYNEQF
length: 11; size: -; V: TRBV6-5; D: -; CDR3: ASTDSRNTEAF
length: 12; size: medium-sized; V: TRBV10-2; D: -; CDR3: ASRAQAPYNEQF
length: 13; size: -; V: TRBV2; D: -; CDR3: ASSDSGEWGDTQY
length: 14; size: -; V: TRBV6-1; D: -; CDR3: ASSEVGGNPSQPQH
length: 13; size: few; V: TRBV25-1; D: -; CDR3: ASSDAGAVNYGYT
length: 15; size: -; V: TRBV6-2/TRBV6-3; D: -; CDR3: ASSSRPQGSINTEAF
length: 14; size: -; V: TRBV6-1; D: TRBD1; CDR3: ASSEALTGVKTEAF
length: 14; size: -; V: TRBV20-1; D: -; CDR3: SASPTGSSYNSPLH
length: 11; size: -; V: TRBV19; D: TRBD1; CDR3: ASSGQATDTQY
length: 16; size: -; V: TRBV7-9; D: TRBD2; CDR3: ASSLPGTSGSSYNEQF
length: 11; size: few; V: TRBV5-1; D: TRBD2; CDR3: ASSPSGSNEQF
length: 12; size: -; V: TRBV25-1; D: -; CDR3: ASSEYLENTEAF
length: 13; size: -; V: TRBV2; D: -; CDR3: ASSLQGLGTDTQY
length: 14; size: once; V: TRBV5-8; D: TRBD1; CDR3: ASSFWTGVSNQPQH
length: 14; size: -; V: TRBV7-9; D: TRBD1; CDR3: ASSLGGQGLQETQY
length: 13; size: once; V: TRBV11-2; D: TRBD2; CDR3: ASSLSSGSSDTQY